This T cell receptor beta chain was identified during a study of Ad26.COV2.S vaccination and SARS-CoV-2 variants. Study-wide results and caveats: Ad26.COV2.S recipients had broader spike-specific TCRs (P = 0.0014). Comparability of non-spike TCR breadth was observed across vaccine and placebo recipients. In vaccinated individuals, spike-specific CD8+ and CD4+ T cell responses reportedly displayed substantial breadth.

Profiling relied on immunoSEQ multiplex PCR, and the TCRdb table lists in-frame clones only, not all of them. Of 300,000 to 400,000 clones in the sample, roughly 89% were seen once. Specified treatment: some 19 received Ad26.COV2.S at low or high dose, single or two shots; about five received placebo; per-sample allocation not given. The study sampled participants on day 63 after the first vaccine or placebo injection. In Boston, the donor was an adult between 18-55 years of age. Germline V lookup: CDR1 SEHNR, CDR2 FQNEAQ (reference sequence). The CDR3 runs to 12 residues. Trimming stripped 2 bases from V and 3 bases from J, with 5 bases between. Comment on this clone: What it recognizes is unknown.

The sequences come from peripheral blood, collected in a trial of Ad26.COV2.S vaccine versus placebo. The origin of this receptor is a person aged 18-60 years who received the Ad26.COV2.S COVID-19 vaccine or a placebo. The chain combines TRBV7-9 with TRBJ2-7, with D unclear. The CDR3 loop is CASSLSHYEQYF. CDR3 bases: TGTGCCAGCAGCTTAAGTCACTACGAGCAGTACTTC.